The 3 T cell receptor beta chains below were found in one sample sequenced in a study of cytomegalovirus exposure and HLA in healthy donors. 13 Jbeta primers and 60 Vbeta primers were used for the PCR. Sequencing was performed with immunoSEQ multiplex PCR; in TCRdb, only in-frame clones are kept and a portion is missing. The table counts some 80,000 clones; around 1.1% lies in the top ten. Material for sequencing was PBMCs. The receptors here all came from a woman between 25 and 40 years old in good health and CMV-seronegative.

This CDR3 reads CASSLVPSADTGELFF. The CDR3 coding sequence is TGCGCCAGCAGCTTGGTTCCTAGCGCAGACACCGGGGAGCTGTTTTTT. The rearrangement joins TRBV5-1 to TRBJ2-2; D is possibly TRBD2 (6 bases). The V and J ends lost 0 bases and 3 bases respectively, with 12 bases between them. The germline CDR1 and CDR2 sequences are SGHRS and YFSETQ. The CDR3 totals 16 residues.

The V and J genes are TRBV27 and TRBJ1-2; D is possibly TRBD1 (5 bases). Trimming removed 6 bases at V and 8 bases at J, with 10 bases between. Looked up from germline, CDR1 is MNHEY and CDR2 is SMNVEV (reference sequence). The CDR3 consists of 11 residues. As DNA, the CDR3 is TGTGCCAGCAGGGGTGGGGGGGGCTACACCTTC. Translation: CASRGGGGYTF.

V gene TRBV5-6 combines with J gene TRBJ1-2; 7 nucleotides align to TRBD1. V lost 4 bases, J lost 4 bases, and 4 bases stayed unmatched. This CDR3 is 13 amino acids long. Germline V lookup: CDR1 SGHDT, CDR2 YYEEEE. The CDR3 sequence: CASSTGQPYGYTF. The CDR3 coding sequence is TGTGCCAGCAGCACGGGACAGCCCTATGGCTACACCTTC.